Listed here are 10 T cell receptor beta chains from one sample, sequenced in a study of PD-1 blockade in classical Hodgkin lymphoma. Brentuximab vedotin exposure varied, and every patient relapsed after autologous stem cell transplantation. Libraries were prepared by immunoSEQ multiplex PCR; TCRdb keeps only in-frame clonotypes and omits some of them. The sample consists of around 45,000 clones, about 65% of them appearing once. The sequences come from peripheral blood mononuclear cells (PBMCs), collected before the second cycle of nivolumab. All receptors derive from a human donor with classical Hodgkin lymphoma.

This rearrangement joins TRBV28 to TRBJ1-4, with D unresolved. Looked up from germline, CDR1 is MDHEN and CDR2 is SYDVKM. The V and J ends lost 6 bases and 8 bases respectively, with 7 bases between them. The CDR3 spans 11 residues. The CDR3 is CASSSQEKLFF. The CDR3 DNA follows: TGTGCCAGCAGCTCGCAGGAAAAACTGTTTTTT. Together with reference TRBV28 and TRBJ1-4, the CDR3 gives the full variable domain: DVKVTQSSRYLVKRTGEKVFLECVQDMDHENMFWYRQDPGLGLRLIYFSYDVKMKEKGDIPEGYSVSREKKERFSLILESASTNQTSMYLCASSSQEKLFFGSGTQLSVL.

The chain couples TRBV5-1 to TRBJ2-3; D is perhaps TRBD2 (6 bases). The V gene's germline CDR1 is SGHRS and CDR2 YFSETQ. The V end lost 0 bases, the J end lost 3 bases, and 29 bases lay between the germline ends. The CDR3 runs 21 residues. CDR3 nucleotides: TGCGCCAGCAGCTTGGCCGTACAGGCGAACGGCGACGGGAGCGGGACAGATACGCAGTATTTT. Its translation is CASSLAVQANGDGSGTDTQYF.

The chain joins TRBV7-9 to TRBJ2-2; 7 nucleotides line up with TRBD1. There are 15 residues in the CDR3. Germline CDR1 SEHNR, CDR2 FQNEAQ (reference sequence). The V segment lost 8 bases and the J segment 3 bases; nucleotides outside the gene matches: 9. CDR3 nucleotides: TGTGCCAGCTCCGACAGGGAGCTATACACCGGGGAGCTGTTTTTT. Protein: CASSDRELYTGELFF.

The CDR3 DNA follows: TGTGCCAGCAGCCCCCGGACAGATTTGGGAGGCTACACCTTC. Translated, it gives CASSPRTDLGGYTF. V gene TRBV9 combines with J gene TRBJ1-2; TRBD1 is a possible D gene (6 bases). Deletions cut 4 bases from V and 8 bases from J, with 18 bases between. Germline CDR1 SGDLS, CDR2 YYNGEE. The CDR3 contains 14 residues.

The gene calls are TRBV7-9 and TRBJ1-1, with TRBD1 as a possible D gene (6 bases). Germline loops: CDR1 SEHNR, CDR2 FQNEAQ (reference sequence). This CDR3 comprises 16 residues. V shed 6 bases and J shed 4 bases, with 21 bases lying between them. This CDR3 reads CASSPNLRGAATEAFF. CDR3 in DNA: TGTGCCAGCAGTCCTAACCTGAGGGGGGCCGCCACTGAAGCTTTCTTT.

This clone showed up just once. The CDR3 DNA follows: TGTGCCAGCAGTGACTCCTGGGCAGGGGGCACAGATACGCAGTATTTT. Amino acid sequence: CASSDSWAGGTDTQYF. V gene TRBV6-4 combines with J gene TRBJ2-3; tentative D call: TRBD1 (6 bases). The germline CDR1 and CDR2 sequences are MRHNA and SNTAGT. The CDR3 is made up of 16 amino acids. The V end lost 0 bases, the J end lost 1 base, and 11 bases lay between the germline ends.

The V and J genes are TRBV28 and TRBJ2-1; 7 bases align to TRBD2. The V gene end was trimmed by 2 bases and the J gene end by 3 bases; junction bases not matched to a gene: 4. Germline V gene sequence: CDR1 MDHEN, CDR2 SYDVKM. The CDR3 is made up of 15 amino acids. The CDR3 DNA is TGTGCCAGCAGTTTACTAGCGGACGACTACAATGAGCAGTTCTTC. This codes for CASSLLADDYNEQFF. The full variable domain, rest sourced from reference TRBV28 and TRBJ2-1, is DVKVTQSSRYLVKRTGEKVFLECVQDMDHENMFWYRQDPGLGLRLIYFSYDVKMKEKGDIPEGYSVSREKKERFSLILESASTNQTSMYLCASSLLADDYNEQFFGPGTRLTVL.

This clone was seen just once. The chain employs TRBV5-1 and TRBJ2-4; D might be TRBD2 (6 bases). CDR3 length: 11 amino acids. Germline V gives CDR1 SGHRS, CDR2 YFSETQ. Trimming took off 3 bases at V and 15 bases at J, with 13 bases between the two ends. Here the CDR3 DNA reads TGCGCCAGCAGCTCCGAGGGAGGTCGGTACTTC. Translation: CASSSEGGRYF.

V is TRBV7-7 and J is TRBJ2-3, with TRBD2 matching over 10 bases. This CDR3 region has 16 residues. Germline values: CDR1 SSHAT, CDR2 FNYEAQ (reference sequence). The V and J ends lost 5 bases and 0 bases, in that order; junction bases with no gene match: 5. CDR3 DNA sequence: TGTGCCAGCAGCCCCGATAGCGGGGGGAGCACAGATACGCAGTATTTT. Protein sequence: CASSPDSGGSTDTQYF. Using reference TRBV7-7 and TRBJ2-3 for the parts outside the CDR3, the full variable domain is GAGVSQSPRYKVTKRGQDVTLRCDPISSHATLYWYQQALGQGPEFLTYFNYEAQPDKSGLPSDRFSAERPEGSISTLTIQRTEQRDSAMYRCASSPDSGGSTDTQYFGPGTRLTVL.

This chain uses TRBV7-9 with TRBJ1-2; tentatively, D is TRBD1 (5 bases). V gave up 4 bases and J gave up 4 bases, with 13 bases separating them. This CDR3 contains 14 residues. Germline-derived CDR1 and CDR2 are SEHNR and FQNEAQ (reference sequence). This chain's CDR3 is CASSSGGSVYGYTF. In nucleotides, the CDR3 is TGTGCCAGCAGCTCTGGGGGATCAGTCTATGGCTACACCTTC.